This T cell receptor (beta chain) came from a study of blood T cell repertoires in COVID-19. At the level of the study: The United States, Italy and Spain provided the acute and convalescent COVID-19 samples. Sources were T cells, B-cell-depleted T cells, or PBMCs; the material itself was cDNA or gDNA.

Between the trimmed V and J ends, which lost 4 bases and 5 bases, there was a span of 15 bases. This CDR3 has 14 residues. The germline CDR1 and CDR2 sequences are SGHRS and YFSETQ. In the source study's methods: Quantification of nucleated cells was approximated via reference gene primer amplification. TCRdb keeps only in-frame clones here, not all; method: immunoSEQ multiplex PCR. V, J and clone size reflect that table, while D and trimming were determined from the DNA. The sample shows a few hundred thousand clones, roughly 84% of them seen only once. This sequence joins TRBV5-1 and TRBJ2-5; D is perhaps TRBD1 (6 bases). The sample comprised peripheral blood. This TCR came from a man aged 60 to 69 with acute or convalescent COVID-19. CDR3 amino acids: CASSAGALRETQYF. Written as DNA, the CDR3 is TGCGCCAGCAGCGCAGGGGCCTTACGGGAGACCCAGTACTTC.